The 17 T cell receptor beta chains listed next were all sequenced from one sample in a study of cytomegalovirus exposure and HLA in healthy donors. Primers included in the PCR were 60 Vbeta and 13 Jbeta primers. Generated by immunoSEQ multiplex PCR, the TCRdb table keeps only in-frame clones and is missing some. Of roughly 150,000 clones in the sample, roughly 9.8% were seen once. Sequenced: PBMCs. The receptors here all came from a man over 45 in good health and CMV-seronegative.

This clone turned up a few times. This chain links TRBV5-1 with TRBJ2-7; 7 bases match TRBD2. V lost 4 bases to trimming and J lost 6 bases; unmatched junction nucleotides: 4. The CDR3 runs to 12 residues. Germline-derived CDR1 and CDR2 are SGHRS and YFSETQ. The CDR3 spells CASSRTGGEQYF. CDR3 in DNA: TGCGCCAGCAGCCGAACGGGGGGCGAGCAGTACTTC.

The CDR3: CASSFAGEKLFF. CDR3 DNA: TGTGCCAGCAGCTTCGCCGGTGAAAAACTGTTTTTT. The J gene is TRBJ1-4, the V gene TRBV7-9, with D unclear. The CDR3 is made up of 12 amino acids. In germline, CDR1 is SEHNR, CDR2 FQNEAQ (reference sequence). V was trimmed by 3 bases and J by 7 bases, leaving 6 bases between them. Full variable domain (remainder filled in from reference TRBV7-9 and TRBJ1-4): DTGVSQNPRHKITKRGQNVTFRCDPISEHNRLYWYRQTLGQGPEFLTYFQNEAQLEKSRLLSDRFSAERPKGSFSTLEIQRTEQGDSAMYLCASSFAGEKLFFGSGTQLSVL.

This clone was seen a few times. The V gene is TRBV7-7, the J gene TRBJ2-1; 10 nucleotides align to TRBD2. The CDR3 runs 17 residues. Germline lookup yields CDR1 SSHAT and CDR2 FNYEAQ (reference sequence). Trimming removed 4 bases from V and 3 bases from J; junction bases left unmatched: 9. CDR3 region: CASSSGQASGSYNEQFF. CDR3 DNA: TGTGCCAGCAGCTCCGGACAAGCTAGCGGGAGCTACAATGAGCAGTTCTTC.

This chain connects TRBV5-6 to TRBJ2-7, with TRBD2 as a possible D gene (6 bases). V was trimmed by 5 bases and J by 5 bases, leaving 14 bases between them. CDR3 size: 13 residues. Germline V CDR1 and CDR2: SGHDT, YYEEEE. As DNA, the CDR3 is TGTGCCAGCAGGCCGGGACTTCGCCACGAGCAGTACTTC. It translates to CASRPGLRHEQYF.

The chain recombines TRBV9 with TRBJ2-3, with D tentatively TRBD1 (5 bases). The CDR3 is made up of 17 amino acids. The germline V gene encodes CDR1 SGDLS and CDR2 YYNGEE. Deletions cut 3 bases from V and 0 bases from J, with 17 bases between. CDR3 bases: TGTGCCAGCAGCGCCAGACAGCTTACCTCTAGCACAGATACGCAGTATTTT. Translation: CASSARQLTSSTDTQYF.

The table lists this clone with a few counts. V gene TRBV13 combines with J gene TRBJ1-1; D is possibly TRBD1 (5 bases). The CDR3 covers 13 residues. The germline V gene has CDR1 PRHDT and CDR2 FYEKMQ (reference sequence). Trimming removed 8 bases at V and 0 bases at J, with 10 bases between. CDR3 sequence: CASGRVMNTEAFF. The CDR3 DNA reads TGTGCCAGCGGCAGGGTCATGAACACTGAAGCTTTCTTT.

The chain links TRBV11-3 to TRBJ2-1, with a tentative D call TRBD2 (7 bases). The CDR3 is 12 amino acids. The germline gives CDR1 SGHNT, CDR2 YENEEA. The V gene lost 5 bases and the J gene lost 10 bases, with 12 bases spanning the gap. CDR3 protein: CASSLGGREQFF. The DNA of the CDR3 is TGTGCCAGCAGCCTGGGGGGGCGGGAGCAGTTCTTC.

The rearrangement joins TRBV6-5 to TRBJ2-2, with a possible D match to TRBD1 (5 bases). The ends were cut back, 4 bases at V and 0 bases at J, with 9 bases in the middle. Germline CDR1 is MNHEY and CDR2 is SVGAGI. The length of the CDR3 is 15 residues. The CDR3 DNA reads as TGTGCCAGCAGTTCGAGACAGCCGAACACCGGGGAGCTGTTTTTT. It translates to CASSSRQPNTGELFF.

This clone has a handful of counts. V is TRBV5-6 and J is TRBJ1-6, with TRBD1 matching 8 bases. This CDR3 region has 13 residues. CDR1 is SGHDT, CDR2 YYEEEE, per germline. The V and J ends lost 4 bases and 9 bases, in that order; junction bases with no gene match: 3. CDR3: CASSKDRASPLHF. CDR3 DNA: TGTGCCAGCAGCAAGGACAGGGCTTCACCCCTCCACTTT.

The table lists this clone with a few counts. The V gene is TRBV4-1, the J gene TRBJ2-4; TRBD2 matches at 11 bases. Germline V lookup: CDR1 MGHRA, CDR2 YSYEKL. CDR3 size: 19 residues. With V trimmed by 0 bases and J by 1 base, 8 bases remained unmatched. The CDR3 here is CASSQDRGTSGTAKNIQYF. The DNA of the CDR3 is TGCGCCAGCAGCCAAGATAGGGGGACTAGCGGCACGGCCAAAAACATTCAGTACTTC.

Details on this clone: Germline is not matched at one junction end, which may reflect a read error. This sample also contains other DNA sequences that code for the same CDR3. The chain uses TRBV5-4 and TRBJ1-1; perhaps TRBD1 as D (6 bases). In germline, CDR1 is SGHNT, CDR2 YYREEE (reference sequence). The CDR3 consists of 14 residues. The CDR3 sequence is CASTWDTMNTEAFF. The CDR3 nucleotides are TGTGCCAGCACCTGGGACACAATGAACACTGAGGCTTTCTTT.

V is TRBV7-8 and J is TRBJ2-3; D possibly corresponds to TRBD2 (5 bases). The germline V gene encodes CDR1 SGHVS and CDR2 FQNEAQ. V lost 0 bases to trimming and J lost 10 bases, with 8 bases between them. This CDR3 is 12 amino acids long. CDR3 in amino acids: CASSLAAGAQYF. The CDR3, as DNA: TGTGCCAGCAGCTTAGCGGCGGGCGCGCAGTATTTT.

This clone has just a few counts. The CDR3 here is CASSFQRERFYNEQFF. Written as DNA, the CDR3 is TGTGCCAGCAGTTTTCAGCGGGAGAGGTTTTACAATGAGCAGTTCTTC. The chain uses TRBV6-5 and TRBJ2-1; 8 bases align to TRBD2. The CDR3 covers 16 residues. The J segment lost 4 bases and the V segment lost 4 bases, leaving 9 bases of the junction unmatched. CDR1 is MNHEY, CDR2 SVGAGI, per germline.

On this clone: Because it lacks the conserved phenylalanine or tryptophan at the end, this CDR3 is likely a read error. The CDR3 region has the DNA TGTGCCAGCAGCCAAGATAGGGGACTAAATCCCACGGTAGGGACTAATGAAAAACTGTTTGTT. Translation gives CASSQDRGLNPTVGTNEKLFV. The rearrangement links TRBV4-2 to TRBJ1-4; weak D call: TRBD1 (5 bases). The germline V gene has CDR1 LGHNA and CDR2 YNFKEQ. V dropped 0 bases and J dropped 2 bases, with 25 bases sitting between them. CDR3 length equals 21 residues.

The genes are TRBV13 and TRBJ1-3; the D gene is possibly TRBD1 (6 bases). This CDR3 region has 15 residues. Trimming cost V 2 bases and J 3 bases, with 11 bases left between them. Per germline, CDR1 PRHDT and CDR2 FYEKMQ (reference sequence). In DNA, the CDR3 is TGTGCCAGCAGCTTACCGCCAGGGGATGGAAACACCATATATTTT. Protein sequence: CASSLPPGDGNTIYF.

This rearrangement joins TRBV5-1 to TRBJ1-2, with a tentative D call TRBD1 (6 bases). The germline V gene has CDR1 SGHRS and CDR2 YFSETQ. The V end lost 4 bases, the J end lost 5 bases, and 15 bases lay between the germline ends. There are 14 residues in the CDR3. The CDR3 loop is CASSLSGVLYGYTF. CDR3 nucleotides: TGCGCCAGCAGCCTTTCAGGGGTTCTTTATGGCTACACCTTC.

This clone was detected a few times. The chain recombines TRBV6-1 with TRBJ2-3; perhaps TRBD2 as D (5 bases). The ends were cut back, 3 bases at V and 2 bases at J, with 15 bases in the middle. The CDR3 sequence is 16 residues long. Germline CDR1 and CDR2: MNHNS and SASEGT. The DNA for the CDR3 is TGTGCCAGCAGTGAGCGGCGGAGCGGCTCCACAGATACGCAGTATTTT. Its translation: CASSERRSGSTDTQYF.